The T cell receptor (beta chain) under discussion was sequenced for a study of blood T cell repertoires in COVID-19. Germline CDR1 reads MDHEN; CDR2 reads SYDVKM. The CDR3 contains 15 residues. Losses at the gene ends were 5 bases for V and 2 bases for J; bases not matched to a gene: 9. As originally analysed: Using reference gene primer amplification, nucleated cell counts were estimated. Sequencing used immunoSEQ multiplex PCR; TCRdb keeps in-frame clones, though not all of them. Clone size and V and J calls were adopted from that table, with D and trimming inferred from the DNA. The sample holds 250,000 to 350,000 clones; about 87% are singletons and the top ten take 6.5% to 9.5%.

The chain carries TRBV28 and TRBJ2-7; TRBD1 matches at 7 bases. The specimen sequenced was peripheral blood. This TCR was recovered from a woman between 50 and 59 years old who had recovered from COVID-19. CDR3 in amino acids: CASSRPARGTYEQYF. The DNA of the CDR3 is TGTGCCAGCAGTCGCCCGGCCAGGGGGACCTACGAGCAGTACTTC.